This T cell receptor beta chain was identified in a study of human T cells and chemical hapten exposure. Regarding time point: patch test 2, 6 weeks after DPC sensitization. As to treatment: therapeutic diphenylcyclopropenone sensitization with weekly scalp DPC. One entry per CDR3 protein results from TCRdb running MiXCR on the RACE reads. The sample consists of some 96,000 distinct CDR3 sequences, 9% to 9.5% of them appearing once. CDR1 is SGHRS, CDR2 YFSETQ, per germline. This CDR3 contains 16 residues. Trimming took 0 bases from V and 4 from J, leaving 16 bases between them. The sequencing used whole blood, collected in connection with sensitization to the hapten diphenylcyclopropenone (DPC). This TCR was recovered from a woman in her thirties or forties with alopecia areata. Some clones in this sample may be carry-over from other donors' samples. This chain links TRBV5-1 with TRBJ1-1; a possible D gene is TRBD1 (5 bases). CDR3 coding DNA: TGCGCCAGCAGCTTGGCCCCTCCGGGGGGAAGCACTGAAGCTTTCTTT. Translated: CASSLAPPGGSTEAFF.